The 26 T cell receptor beta chains below were found in one sample sequenced in a study of blood T cells in healthy people across ages. Primers used in a second PCR of roughly 6 to 12 cycles were a sample-barcoded 5' primer and a J-beta primer mix. Using its own MiXCR run on the 5' RACE reads, TCRdb lists one record per CDR3 protein. This sample has 790,000 or so distinct CDR3 sequences; roughly 56% occur once, and the top ten carry roughly 24%. The sequenced sample consisted of blood. These receptors were collected from a man between 35 and 55 years old in good health.

The V and J genes are TRBV27 and TRBJ2-7; weak D call: TRBD1 (5 bases). From germline, CDR1 is MNHEY and CDR2 SMNVEV (reference sequence). With 2 bases removed from V and 6 bases from J, the gap between germline ends came to 14 bases. The CDR3 totals 14 residues. Here the CDR3 DNA reads TGTGCCAGCAGTTTAGGGCAGGGTCCCTCCGAGCAGTACTTC. It encodes CASSLGQGPSEQYF.

This clonotype was counted once. This chain connects TRBV5-4 to TRBJ1-1; tentative D call: TRBD1 (5 bases). The CDR3 sequence is 14 residues long. Between the trimmed V and J ends, which lost 4 bases and 4 bases, there was a span of 14 bases. Germline lookup yields CDR1 SGHNT and CDR2 YYREEE (reference sequence). The DNA for the CDR3 is TGTGCCAGCAGCCATAAAGATGGGACCACTGAAGCTTTCTTT. Its protein is CASSHKDGTTEAFF.

A few counts support this clonotype. The chain joins TRBV5-1 to TRBJ1-6; no clear D. Germline loops: CDR1 SGHRS, CDR2 YFSETQ. V dropped 2 bases and J dropped 6 bases, with 12 bases sitting between them. This CDR3 comprises 15 residues. CDR3 DNA sequence: TGCGCCAGCAGCTTCGACGGAAGTAGTAATTCACCCCTCCACTTT. Translated: CASSFDGSSNSPLHF.

The chain joins TRBV7-2 to TRBJ2-1, with no clear D. This CDR3 is 15 amino acids long. Germline assignment: CDR1 SGHTA and CDR2 FQGNSA. Trimming removed 4 bases at V and 10 bases at J, with 20 bases between. Here the CDR3 DNA reads TGTGCCAGCAGCTCCCACACCTCACTTGGGCAGGAGCAGTTCTTC. Encoded protein: CASSSHTSLGQEQFF.

V is TRBV27 and J is TRBJ2-3; tentatively, D is TRBD2 (5 bases). The germline V gene has CDR1 MNHEY and CDR2 SMNVEV (reference sequence). This CDR3 spans 18 amino acids. V was clipped by 2 bases and J by 0 bases, with 18 bases between them. CDR3 in DNA: TGTGCCAGCAGTTTAAGCAGCGGAAGCTCCCTTAGCACAGATACGCAGTATTTT. Its protein is CASSLSSGSSLSTDTQYF.

The chain recombines TRBV5-6 with TRBJ2-1; D is possibly TRBD1 or TRBD2 (5 bases each). The ends were cut back, 0 bases at V and 0 bases at J, with 10 bases in the middle. The V gene's germline CDR1 is SGHDT and CDR2 YYEEEE. CDR3 length equals 16 residues. The CDR3 loop is CASSLAGLSSYNEQFF. DNA for the CDR3: TGTGCCAGCAGCTTGGCGGGGCTAAGCTCCTACAATGAGCAGTTCTTC.

This clonotype was picked up many times. At one of its ends the junction is not consistent with the germline gene, which may arise from a read error. The rearrangement joins TRBV5-1 to TRBJ2-1; 7 bases agree with TRBD1. Germline-derived CDR1 and CDR2 are SGHRS and YFSETQ. The CDR3 loop spans 15 amino acids. Here the CDR3 reads CASSLGQSSYNEQFF. The CDR3 region has the DNA TGTGCCAGCAGCTTGGGACAGAGCTCCTACAATGAGCAGTTCTTC.

The chain uses TRBV20-1 and TRBJ2-7, with TRBD1 matching 7 bases. The J call is uncertain, as TRBJ2-5 better fits the DNA end. The V gene's germline CDR1 is DFQATT and CDR2 SNEGSKA (reference sequence). This CDR3 has 11 residues. The DNA for the CDR3 is TGCAGTGGGCTACAGGGGGAGACCCAGTACTTC. This encodes CSGLQGETQYF.

The CDR3 bases are TGTGCCACCAGCAGAGATCTAGGCCAATACGAGCAGTACTTC. Its translation is CATSRDLGQYEQYF. V gene TRBV15 combines with J gene TRBJ2-7; D remains ambiguous. This CDR3 comprises 14 residues. The germline V and J ends were trimmed by 0 bases and 4 bases, with 10 bases remaining between them. CDR1 and CDR2 (germline): LNHNV, YYDKDF (reference sequence).

V and J are TRBV25-1 and TRBJ1-1; possibly TRBD1 for D (6 bases). V gave up 7 bases and J gave up 2 bases, with 14 bases separating them. This CDR3 has 14 residues. The germline gives CDR1 MGHDK, CDR2 SYGVNS. The CDR3, as DNA: TGTGCCAGCACCAAGACAGGACGAAACACTGAAGCTTTCTTT. Protein product: CASTKTGRNTEAFF.

DNA for the CDR3: TGTGCCAGCAGCCCCCGAGGGACCGCCCCCTACGAGCAGTACTTC. This gives the protein CASSPRGTAPYEQYF. The chain employs TRBV3-1 and TRBJ2-7; D might be TRBD1 or TRBD2, each matching 5 bases. Germline lookup yields CDR1 LGHDT and CDR2 YNNKEL (reference sequence). CDR3 length: 15 amino acids. The V end lost 4 bases, the J end lost 2 bases, and 15 bases lay between the germline ends.

V is TRBV27 and J is TRBJ1-6; TRBD1 is a possible D gene (5 bases). The CDR3 consists of 16 residues. CDR1 is MNHEY and CDR2 is SMNVEV in the germline V gene (reference sequence). With 2 bases removed from V and 7 bases from J, the gap between germline ends came to 15 bases. CDR3 protein: CASSLTNMGTNSPLHF. The CDR3, as DNA: TGTGCCAGCAGTTTAACAAATATGGGGACCAATTCACCCCTCCACTTT.

CDR3 sequence reads: CASSDQDRDQETQYF. The DNA for the CDR3 is TGTGCCAGCAGCGACCAGGACAGGGATCAAGAGACCCAGTACTTC. The chain combines TRBV7-9 with TRBJ2-5; TRBD1 agrees at 8 bases. Germline values: CDR1 SEHNR, CDR2 FQNEAQ (reference sequence). J was trimmed by 2 bases and V by 5 bases; bases with no gene match: 7. CDR3 length: 15 amino acids. The full variable domain, its missing parts supplied by reference TRBV7-9 and TRBJ2-5, is DTGVSQNPRHKITKRGQNVTFRCDPISEHNRLYWYRQTLGQGPEFLTYFQNEAQLEKSRLLSDRFSAERPKGSFSTLEIQRTEQGDSAMYLCASSDQDRDQETQYFGPGTRLLVL.

The J gene is TRBJ2-7, the V gene TRBV7-2; D is possibly TRBD2 (5 bases). Germline V gives CDR1 SGHTA, CDR2 FQGNSA. V was shortened by 5 bases and J by 5 bases, with 22 bases between the two germline ends. The CDR3 consists of 16 residues. This chain's CDR3 is CASSPPRRERLDEQYF. The CDR3 region has the DNA TGTGCCAGCAGCCCACCCCGTCGGGAAAGGTTAGACGAGCAGTACTTC.

The chain's CDR3 is CASSPDRDWDEQFF. The DNA of the CDR3 is TGTGCCAGCAGCCCGGACAGGGATTGGGATGAGCAGTTCTTC. The chain couples TRBV7-9 to TRBJ2-1, with TRBD1 matching 8 bases. CDR1 is SEHNR and CDR2 is FQNEAQ in the germline V gene (reference sequence). The CDR3 is 14 amino acids. The trim removed 5 bases at V and 8 bases at J, leaving 8 bases unmatched.

V gene TRBV14 combines with J gene TRBJ2-3; 10 nucleotides line up with TRBD2. V shed 4 bases, J shed 3 bases, and the junction held 13 bases outside the gene matches. Germline V CDR1 and CDR2: SGHDN, FVKESK. The length of the CDR3 is 18 residues. The CDR3 here is CASSLESGRASPTDTQYF. The CDR3 DNA sequence: TGTGCCAGCAGCCTCGAGAGCGGGAGGGCCAGTCCGACAGATACGCAGTATTTT. Filled out from reference TRBV14 and TRBJ2-3, the complete variable domain reads EAGVTQFPSHSVIEKGQTVTLRCDPISGHDNLYWYRRVMGKEIKFLLHFVKESKQDESGMPNNRFLAERTGGTYSTLKVQPAELEDSGVYFCASSLESGRASPTDTQYFGPGTRLTVL.

This clonotype appeared many times. The genes are TRBV7-6 and TRBJ1-1; D gene uncertain. Between the trimmed V and J ends, which lost 2 bases and 2 bases, there was a span of 9 bases. Germline CDR1 and CDR2: SGHVS and FNYEAQ. There are 14 residues in the CDR3. The CDR3 nucleotides are TGTGCCAGCAGCTTAAGCCCCCATAACACTGAAGCTTTCTTT. Encoded protein: CASSLSPHNTEAFF.

The chain employs TRBV20-1 and TRBJ1-2, with 7 bases aligning to TRBD1. With V trimmed by 5 bases and J by 13 bases, 16 bases remained unmatched. Germline CDR1 DFQATT, CDR2 SNEGSKA (reference sequence). CDR3 length: 13 residues. The CDR3 DNA is TGCAGTGCTGGATCCGGGACAGCCGAGCCGGGCACCTTC. As protein: CSAGSGTAEPGTF.

In this sample, this clonotype turned up a few times. The chain has TRBV6-1 and TRBJ2-5; possible D gene TRBD1, 6 bases. Looked up from germline, CDR1 is MNHNS and CDR2 is SASEGT. The CDR3 extends over 13 amino acids. Deletions cut 10 bases from V and 3 bases from J, with 15 bases between. In DNA, the CDR3 is TGTGCCACACCTCCGGGACAAAAAGAGACCCAGTACTTC. As protein: CATPPGQKETQYF.

The chain recombines TRBV6-1 with TRBJ2-7; TRBD2 might be the D (6 bases). CDR1 and CDR2 from the germline V gene are MNHNS and SASEGT. This CDR3 spans 13 amino acids. Trimming took off 7 bases at V and 0 bases at J, with 10 bases between the two ends. CDR3 loop: CASKLDYSYEQYF. CDR3 in DNA: TGTGCCAGCAAGTTGGACTACTCCTACGAGCAGTACTTC.

The V call is TRBV15, the J call TRBJ1-6, with 7 bases aligning to TRBD1. Trimming at V came to 2 bases and at J to 7 bases, leaving 11 bases not matched to a gene. The CDR3 is made up of 17 amino acids. CDR1 LNHNV and CDR2 YYDKDF come from the germline V gene (reference sequence). CDR3 coding DNA: TGTGCCACCAGCAGATGGGACTGGGACAGTCGAAATTCACCCCTCCACTTT. Translating it yields CATSRWDWDSRNSPLHF. Variable domain in full (rest from reference TRBV15 and TRBJ1-6): DAMVIQNPRYQVTQFGKPVTLSCSQTLNHNVMYWYQQKSSQAPKLLFHYYDKDFNNEADTPDNFQSRRPNTSFCFLDIRSPGLGDTAMYLCATSRWDWDSRNSPLHFGNGTRLTVT.

The CDR3 here is CASSLTLPDTQYF. CDR3 sequence (DNA): TGTGCCAGCAGCCTTACGTTGCCGGATACGCAGTATTTT. V is TRBV4-2 and J is TRBJ2-3, with D unclear. The CDR3 sequence is 13 residues long. CDR1 is LGHNA, CDR2 YNFKEQ, per germline. V gave up 4 bases and J gave up 6 bases, with 11 bases separating them.

The chain uses TRBV7-8 and TRBJ1-2; D is undetermined. Trimming removed 1 base from V and 0 bases from J, with 12 bases in between. The CDR3 consists of 16 residues. Per germline, CDR1 SGHVS and CDR2 FQNEAQ. CDR3 nucleotide sequence: TGTGCCAGCAGCTTAGATACTGTGAGAGCTAACTATGGCTACACCTTC. Translating gives CASSLDTVRANYGYTF.

This clonotype appeared many times. V is TRBV11-2 and J is TRBJ1-1, with 7 bases matching TRBD1. CDR1 is SGHAT, CDR2 FQNNGV, per germline. Losses at the gene ends were 5 bases for V and 4 bases for J; bases not matched to a gene: 4. The CDR3 is 13 amino acids. The CDR3 loop is CASSADRVTEAFF. The CDR3 nucleotides read TGTGCCAGCAGCGCCGACAGGGTCACTGAAGCTTTCTTT.

This clonotype has more than one count but fewer than ten. The chain is built from TRBV12-3 or TRBV12-4 and TRBJ2-6; 8 nucleotides match TRBD2. This CDR3 comprises 16 residues. Trimming removed 5 bases from V and 4 bases from J; junction bases left unmatched: 7. The CDR3 protein is CASSPGRGRGANVLTF. The CDR3 nucleotides are TGTGCCAGCAGTCCCGGGAGGGGTAGGGGGGCCAACGTCCTGACTTTC.

This chain connects TRBV12-5 to TRBJ2-1, with D possibly being TRBD2 (6 bases). Germline V gene data show CDR1 as LGHNT and CDR2 as FRNRAP. Trimming removed 9 bases at V and 10 bases at J, with 13 bases between. This CDR3 is 11 amino acids long. CDR3 residues: CASGTFYEQFF. The CDR3 DNA is TGTGCTAGCGGGACTTTCTACGAGCAGTTCTTC.